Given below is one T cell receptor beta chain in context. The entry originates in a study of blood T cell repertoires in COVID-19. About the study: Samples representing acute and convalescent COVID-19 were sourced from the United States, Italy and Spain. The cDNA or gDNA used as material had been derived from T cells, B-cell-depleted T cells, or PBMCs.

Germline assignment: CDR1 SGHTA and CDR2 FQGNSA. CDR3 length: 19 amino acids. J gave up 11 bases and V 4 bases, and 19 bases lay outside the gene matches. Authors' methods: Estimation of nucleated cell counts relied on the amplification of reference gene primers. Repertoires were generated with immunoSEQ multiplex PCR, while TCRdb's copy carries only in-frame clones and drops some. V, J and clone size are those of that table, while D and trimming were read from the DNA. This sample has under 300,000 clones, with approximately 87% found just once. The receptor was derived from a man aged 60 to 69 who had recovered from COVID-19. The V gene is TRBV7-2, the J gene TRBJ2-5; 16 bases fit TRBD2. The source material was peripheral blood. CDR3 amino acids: CASSSSGTSGGAGVRDQYF. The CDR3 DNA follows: TGTGCCAGCAGCTCGTCCGGGACTAGCGGGGGGGCTGGAGTACGGGATCAGTACTTC.